This TCR beta chain derives from a study of persistence of HIV-infected CD4 T cells. In the study overall: Blood samples, up to roughly 200 mL, came from multiple time points, except a couple of leukapheresis donors sampled once.

CDR1 and CDR2 from the germline V gene are SGHTS and YDEGEE. Trimming at V came to 0 bases and at J to 6 bases, leaving 0 bases not matched to a gene. The CDR3 has 13 residues. The immunoSEQ assay was version 4, run in survey mode. Profiled with immunoSEQ multiplex PCR; TCRdb holds only in-frame clones, not every one. The table has 37,000 or so clones, 75% to 90% seen once; the top ten hold approximately 1.5%. Stimulation used 10 ug/mL lysate from CMV-infected fibroblasts. Memory cells lacking CD40L and CD69 with high CD45RO were sorted. Inclusion required CMV-positive serology and CD4+ counts above 400 cells/uL. With regard to this clone: Its antigen remains unidentified.

The specimen comprised CD4+ T cells sorted from PBMCs after roughly 20-hour stimulation, sampled from a patient who received antiretroviral therapy. The sequence was obtained from an adult man with HIV who was CMV-seropositive. The chain has TRBV5-8 and TRBJ1-5, with TRBD1 matching over 7 bases. The CDR3 DNA is TGTGCCAGCAGCTTGGGGGACAGTCAGCCCCAGCATTTT. Encoded protein: CASSLGDSQPQHF.